These 16 T cell receptor beta chains were all obtained from the same sample, sequenced in a study of cytomegalovirus exposure and HLA in healthy donors. The repertoire was sequenced with immunoSEQ multiplex PCR; TCRdb's copy has only in-frame clones and lacks some. Of approximately 140,000 clones in the sample, 84% were seen once. Sequenced sample: PBMCs. The receptor set was obtained from a woman in her twenties or thirties in good health and CMV-seronegative.

The J gene is TRBJ1-3, the V gene TRBV6-1; D not certain. Germline values: CDR1 MNHNS, CDR2 SASEGT. The CDR3 extends over 15 amino acids. V shed 7 bases and J shed 0 bases, with 13 bases lying between them. This chain's CDR3 is CASTARLFSGNTIYF. As DNA, the CDR3 is TGTGCCAGCACTGCCCGACTGTTCTCTGGAAACACCATATATTTT.

V usage is TRBV5-4 and J usage is TRBJ1-2; 7 bases agree with TRBD1. V lost 2 bases, J lost 6 bases, and 4 bases stayed unmatched. Germline V lookup: CDR1 SGHNT, CDR2 YYREEE (reference sequence). The CDR3 contains 13 residues. CDR3 DNA sequence: TGTGCCAGCAGCTTAACAGGGGTTGATGGCTACACCTTC. Residues: CASSLTGVDGYTF. Complete variable domain (other parts from reference TRBV5-4 and TRBJ1-2): ETGVTQSPTHLIKTRGQQVTLRCSSQSGHNTVSWYQQALGQGPQFIFQYYREEENGRGNFPPRFSGLQFPNYSSELNVNALELDDSALYLCASSLTGVDGYTFGSGTRLTVV.

The chain is built from TRBV7-8 and TRBJ1-2; 9 nucleotides align to TRBD1. The J segment lost 3 bases and the V segment lost 0 bases, leaving 5 bases of the junction unmatched. Germline V gene sequence: CDR1 SGHVS, CDR2 FQNEAQ. This CDR3 comprises 16 residues. CDR3 coding DNA: TGTGCCAGCAGCTTAGCGCCGGGACAGGGAGACTATGGCTACACCTTC. Translation gives CASSLAPGQGDYGYTF.

The chain links TRBV5-5 to TRBJ2-1; TRBD1 agrees at 11 bases. The length of the CDR3 is 19 residues. V shed 4 bases and J 9 bases; nucleotides not matched to a gene: 21. The germline V gene encodes CDR1 SGHKS and CDR2 YYEKEE (reference sequence). The CDR3 nucleotides are TGTGCCAGCAGCCTCAAAACTGGACAGGGGGCGGTCAGTTTCGGTGAGCAGTTCTTC. Its translation is CASSLKTGQGAVSFGEQFF.

By share, this clone ranks as medium-sized. The CDR3 loop is CASSFGQGRYGYTF. CDR3 in DNA: TGTGCCAGCAGCTTCGGGCAGGGGAGATATGGCTACACCTTC. The chain has TRBV5-4 and TRBJ1-2, with D maybe TRBD1 (6 bases). This CDR3 is built from 14 residues. Germline V lookup: CDR1 SGHNT, CDR2 YYREEE (reference sequence). Trimming removed 2 bases at V and 5 bases at J, with 13 bases between.

This clone was detected only a few times. The chain carries TRBV18 and TRBJ2-1; D is undetermined. Trimming pared 0 bases from V and 12 bases from J, leaving 18 bases between. There are 15 residues in the CDR3. CDR1 is KGHSH and CDR2 is LQKENI in the germline V gene. DNA for the CDR3: TGTGCCAGCTCACCACCCGACCGTCACTTGGGCTGGCAGTTCTTC. It encodes CASSPPDRHLGWQFF.

Only a few counts were recorded for this clone. The genes are TRBV6-4 and TRBJ1-2, with D tentatively TRBD1 (5 bases). The V end was cut by 10 bases, the J end by 2 bases, with 20 bases between. The CDR3 spans 15 residues. Germline CDR1 reads MRHNA; CDR2 reads SNTAGT. The CDR3 nucleotides are TGTGCCACCTGCACATTACAGGCGAAGAACTATGGCTACACCTTC. It specifies CATCTLQAKNYGYTF.

This chain connects TRBV19 to TRBJ1-6; the match to TRBD1 covers 8 bases. The CDR3 runs 18 residues. Germline CDR1 is LNHDA and CDR2 is SQIVND (reference sequence). V lost 1 base, J lost 9 bases, and 14 bases stayed unmatched. The CDR3 region has the DNA TGTGCCAGTAGTATAGCCAAAAAAGCCAGGGGGCGGGGTTCACCCCTCCACTTT. Amino acid sequence: CASSIAKKARGRGSPLHF.

The rearrangement uses TRBV19 and TRBJ1-2; D not certain. The CDR3 runs to 14 residues. The V and J ends lost 7 bases and 3 bases respectively, with 15 bases between them. The germline V gene has CDR1 LNHDA and CDR2 SQIVND (reference sequence). The CDR3: CASKGTGMDYGYTF. CDR3 DNA: TGTGCCAGTAAAGGTACGGGTATGGACTATGGCTACACCTTC.

The V and J genes are TRBV5-4 and TRBJ2-3; 12 bases align to TRBD2. Germline CDR1 and CDR2: SGHNT and YYREEE (reference sequence). Trimming at V came to 4 bases and at J to 3 bases, leaving 0 bases not matched to a gene. The CDR3 loop spans 14 amino acids. CDR3 amino acids: CASSTSGGTDTQYF. CDR3 DNA sequence: TGTGCCAGCAGCACTAGCGGGGGGACAGATACGCAGTATTTT.

This clone was detected a few times. The chain has TRBV7-8 and TRBJ1-2, with 9 bases that match TRBD1. V lost 2 bases, J lost 11 bases, and 9 bases stayed unmatched. The CDR3 spans 14 residues. Per the germline V gene, CDR1 is SGHVS and CDR2 is FQNEAQ. CDR3 DNA: TGTGCCAGCAGCTTAAGGGGACAGGGAGAGGCATACACCTTC. This gives the protein CASSLRGQGEAYTF. The full variable domain, its missing parts supplied by reference TRBV7-8 and TRBJ1-2, is GAGVSQSPRYKVAKRGQDVALRCDPISGHVSLFWYQQALGQGPEFLTYFQNEAQLDKSGLPSDRFFAERPEGSVSTLKIQRTQQEDSAVYLCASSLRGQGEAYTFGSGTRLTVV.

This clone was seen a few times. The CDR3 DNA reads as TGTGCCAGCAGCTTGGTTCCAATCCAGCCCCAGCATTTT. Protein product: CASSLVPIQPQHF. V is TRBV5-5 and J is TRBJ1-5; D remains ambiguous. Germline assignment: CDR1 SGHKS and CDR2 YYEKEE (reference sequence). The CDR3 has 13 amino acids. The V end was cut by 0 bases, the J end by 7 bases, with 8 bases between.

The rearrangement uses TRBV7-8 and TRBJ2-3; TRBD2 aligns across 11 bases. The trim removed 2 bases at V and 4 bases at J, leaving 11 bases unmatched. Germline values: CDR1 SGHVS, CDR2 FQNEAQ. CDR3 length: 18 residues. The CDR3 sequence is CASSLNLAGGPVADTQYF. CDR3 DNA: TGTGCCAGCAGCTTAAATTTAGCGGGGGGGCCTGTGGCAGATACGCAGTATTTT.

The gene calls are TRBV19 and TRBJ2-7, with TRBD1 matching over 7 bases. The J segment lost 3 bases and the V segment lost 10 bases, leaving 6 bases of the junction unmatched. CDR1 is LNHDA and CDR2 is SQIVND in the germline V gene (reference sequence). CDR3 length equals 12 residues. The CDR3 protein is CATSDRIYEQYF. DNA for the CDR3: TGTGCCACCTCGGACAGGATCTACGAGCAGTACTTC. Variable domain in full (rest from reference TRBV19 and TRBJ2-7): DGGITQSPKYLFRKEGQNVTLSCEQNLNHDAMYWYRQDPGQGLRLIYYSQIVNDFQKGDIAEGYSVSREKKESFPLTVTSAQKNPTAFYLCATSDRIYEQYFGPGTRLTVT.

The chain's CDR3 is CASTFQGQGYGYTF. DNA of the CDR3: TGTGCCAGCACCTTTCAAGGACAAGGCTATGGCTACACCTTC. V usage is TRBV5-4 and J usage is TRBJ1-2, with D possibly matching TRBD1 (5 bases). This CDR3 region has 14 residues. The V gene lost 6 bases and the J gene lost 4 bases, with 16 bases spanning the gap. Germline CDR1 SGHNT, CDR2 YYREEE (reference sequence).

The genes are TRBV7-9 and TRBJ1-4; D not certain. From germline, CDR1 is SEHNR and CDR2 FQNEAQ (reference sequence). Deletions cut 9 bases from V and 0 bases from J, with 17 bases between. The CDR3 has 16 residues. CDR3 protein: CASQLGGVATNEKLFF. DNA of the CDR3: TGTGCCAGTCAACTGGGAGGAGTTGCAACTAATGAAAAACTGTTTTTT.